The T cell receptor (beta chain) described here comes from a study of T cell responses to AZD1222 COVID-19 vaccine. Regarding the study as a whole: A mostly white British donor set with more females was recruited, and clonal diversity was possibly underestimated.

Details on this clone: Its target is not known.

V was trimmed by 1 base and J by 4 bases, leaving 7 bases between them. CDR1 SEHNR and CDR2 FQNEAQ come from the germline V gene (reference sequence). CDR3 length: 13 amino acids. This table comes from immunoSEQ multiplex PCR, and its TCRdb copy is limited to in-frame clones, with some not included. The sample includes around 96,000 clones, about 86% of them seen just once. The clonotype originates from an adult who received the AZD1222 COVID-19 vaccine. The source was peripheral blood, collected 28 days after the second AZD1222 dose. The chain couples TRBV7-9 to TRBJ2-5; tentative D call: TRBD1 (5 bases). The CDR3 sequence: CASSLGQPETQYF. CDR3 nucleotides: TGTGCCAGCAGCTTAGGACAGCCAGAGACCCAGTACTTC.